The 21 T cell receptor beta chains reported below all come from one sample, sequenced in a study of blood T cell repertoires in COVID-19. TCRdb keeps only in-frame clones here, not all; method: immunoSEQ multiplex PCR. Of around 250,000 clones listed, approximately 83% are singletons. Sequencing was carried out using peripheral blood. The receptors here all came from a man younger than 40 who had recovered from COVID-19.

The V and J genes are TRBV5-1 and TRBJ2-5; the match to TRBD2 covers 9 bases. The V gene end was trimmed by 0 bases and the J gene end by 4 bases; junction bases not matched to a gene: 4. This CDR3 region has 15 residues. Germline CDR1 is SGHRS and CDR2 is YFSETQ. This chain's CDR3 is CASSLDGTSLETQYF. The CDR3 DNA is TGCGCCAGCAGCTTGGACGGGACTAGCCTAGAGACCCAGTACTTC.

The chain recombines TRBV7-3 with TRBJ2-1, with 8 nucleotides matching TRBD2. The CDR3 extends over 14 amino acids. Germline loops: CDR1 SGHTA, CDR2 FQGTGA. J lost 6 bases, V lost 4 bases, and 5 bases had no gene match. CDR3 region: CASSSLAGFNEQFF. The CDR3 nucleotides are TGTGCCAGCAGCTCCTTAGCGGGGTTCAATGAGCAGTTCTTC. The full variable domain, in which reference TRBV7-3 and TRBJ2-1 provide the parts outside the CDR3, is GAGVSQTPSNKVTEKGKYVELRCDPISGHTALYWYRQSLGQGPEFLIYFQGTGAADDSGLPNDRFFAVRPEGSVSTLKIQRTERGDSAVYLCASSSLAGFNEQFFGPGTRLTVL.

This chain joins TRBV6-1 and TRBJ2-7, with 8 bases matching TRBD2. Germline CDR1 and CDR2: MNHNS and SASEGT. The trim removed 2 bases at V and 2 bases at J, leaving 14 bases unmatched. This CDR3 contains 18 residues. CDR3 residues: CASSESIKGSGGPYEQYF. DNA of the CDR3: TGTGCCAGCAGTGAATCTATCAAAGGGAGCGGGGGCCCCTACGAGCAGTACTTC.

The V call is TRBV6-2 or TRBV6-3, the J call TRBJ2-5; D gene uncertain. The V gene's germline CDR1 is MNHEY and CDR2 SVGEGT. The V end lost 0 bases, the J end lost 4 bases, and 3 bases lay between the germline ends. There are 12 residues in the CDR3. The CDR3 loop reads CASSYSRETQYF. The CDR3 nucleotides read TGTGCCAGCAGTTACTCCCGAGAGACCCAGTACTTC.

The CDR3 protein is CASSKVGSGPEGQPQHF. The CDR3 region has the DNA TGTGCCAGTAGTAAGGTGGGCAGCGGCCCAGAAGGGCAGCCCCAGCATTTT. The V gene is TRBV19, the J gene TRBJ1-5; D gene ambiguous. Deletions cut 4 bases from V and 7 bases from J, with 23 bases between. This CDR3 is built from 17 residues. Germline V gene lookup returns CDR1 LNHDA and CDR2 SQIVND (reference sequence).

In DNA form, the CDR3 reads TGTGCCAGTAGTATAGCTAGCGGGGGGACCTACGAGCAGTACTTC. Residues: CASSIASGGTYEQYF. This rearrangement joins TRBV19 to TRBJ2-7, with TRBD2 identical over 11 bases. Germline loops: CDR1 LNHDA, CDR2 SQIVND (reference sequence). This CDR3 region has 15 residues. Losses at the gene ends were 1 base for V and 2 bases for J; bases not matched to a gene: 1.

This rearrangement joins TRBV5-6 to TRBJ2-1; D not resolved. V was trimmed by 4 bases and J by 9 bases, leaving 11 bases between them. The germline V gene has CDR1 SGHDT and CDR2 YYEEEE. The CDR3 spans 12 residues. The CDR3 DNA follows: TGTGCCAGCAGCCAAATCGCGCGTGAGCAGTTCTTC. This encodes CASSQIAREQFF.

This clone was seen a few times. This chain uses TRBV29-1 with TRBJ2-1, with TRBD1 matching over 7 bases. V trimming: 3 bases; J trimming: 13 bases; junction bases outside the gene matches: 9. This CDR3 region has 12 residues. Germline assignment: CDR1 SQVTM and CDR2 ANQGSEA. The CDR3 region is CSVDSDRTRQFF. CDR3 nucleotides: TGCAGCGTTGATTCGGACAGGACTCGTCAGTTCTTC.

The rearrangement links TRBV18 to TRBJ1-2, with a possible D match to TRBD1 (5 bases). Between the trimmed V and J ends, which lost 3 bases and 7 bases, there was a span of 15 bases. Per the germline V gene, CDR1 is KGHSH and CDR2 is LQKENI. The length of the CDR3 is 14 residues. The CDR3 DNA is TGTGCCAGCTCACCTAGAGGGGAGGAGGTTGGCTACACCTTC. Protein sequence: CASSPRGEEVGYTF.

The chain links TRBV5-1 to TRBJ2-3; 7 bases are shared with TRBD2. The CDR3 extends over 16 amino acids. Germline trimming cut 1 base from V and 4 bases from J; bases unmatched to any gene: 9. From germline, CDR1 is SGHRS and CDR2 YFSETQ. The DNA for the CDR3 is TGCGCCAGCAGCTTGAGTTTGGGCGGGGGAGCAGATACGCAGTATTTT. Its protein is CASSLSLGGGADTQYF.

The chain couples TRBV12-3 or TRBV12-4 to TRBJ1-1; D ambiguous. The CDR3 spans 13 residues. The V end lost 1 base, the J end lost 4 bases, and 7 bases lay between the germline ends. The CDR3: CASSLVQSTEAFF. The CDR3 DNA sequence: TGTGCCAGCAGTTTAGTACAGAGCACTGAAGCTTTCTTT.

The chain has TRBV12-5 and TRBJ2-5; TRBD2 is a possible D gene (5 bases). This CDR3 contains 15 residues. Trimming cost V 2 bases and J 0 bases, with 10 bases left between them. CDR1 and CDR2 (germline): LGHNT, FRNRAP. The CDR3 DNA sequence: TGTGCTAGTGGTTTGTCCGGAGGAGACCAAGAGACCCAGTACTTC. This codes for CASGLSGGDQETQYF.

The V and J genes are TRBV3-1 (or the pseudogene TRBV3-2) and TRBJ2-1; 9 bases map to TRBD2. Germline lookup yields CDR1 LGHDT and CDR2 YNNKEL (reference sequence). V shed 1 base and J 9 bases; nucleotides not matched to a gene: 13. The CDR3 has 17 amino acids. In nucleotides, the CDR3 is TGTGCCAGCAGCCAAGTCAGCGGCGGGGGGGCCGTTGGTGAGCAGTTCTTC. This translates into CASSQVSGGGAVGEQFF.

The J gene is TRBJ2-7, the V gene TRBV7-9, with 9 bases identical to TRBD1. Germline lookup yields CDR1 SEHNR and CDR2 FQNEAQ (reference sequence). The CDR3 sequence is 13 residues long. V shed 6 bases, J shed 4 bases, and the junction held 4 bases outside the gene matches. The CDR3: CASRTGGGYEQYF. CDR3 DNA: TGTGCCAGCAGAACAGGGGGCGGGTACGAGCAGTACTTC.

The sample holds one count of this clone. V usage is TRBV11-3 and J usage is TRBJ2-5; D uncertain. CDR1 is SGHNT and CDR2 is YENEEA in the germline V gene. The V end was cut by 1 base, the J end by 2 bases, with 5 bases between. The CDR3 runs to 13 residues. The CDR3 here is CASSLGSQETQYF. The CDR3 DNA reads as TGTGCCAGCAGCTTAGGCAGTCAAGAGACCCAGTACTTC.

The CDR3 loop reads CASSPSGGTNEKLFF. For the CDR3, the DNA is TGTGCCAGCAGCCCATCCGGGGGTACTAATGAAAAACTGTTTTTT. The chain carries TRBV3-1 (or the pseudogene TRBV3-2) and TRBJ1-4; tentatively, D is TRBD1 (5 bases). The CDR3 is 15 amino acids. CDR1 and CDR2 from the germline V gene are LGHDT and YNNKEL (reference sequence). V gave up 4 bases and J gave up 2 bases, with 11 bases separating them.

J is TRBJ1-2 and V is TRBV18; 7 positions match TRBD1. Germline values: CDR1 KGHSH, CDR2 LQKENI. V dropped 2 bases and J dropped 8; count of bases not matched to a gene: 5. This CDR3 is 13 amino acids long. CDR3 in amino acids: CASSPIDREGYTF. CDR3 coding DNA: TGTGCCAGCTCACCAATCGACAGGGAAGGCTACACCTTC.

The chain links TRBV18 to TRBJ1-2; D call uncertain. V was cut by 5 bases and J by 0 bases, with 10 bases left in between. CDR1 is KGHSH, CDR2 LQKENI, per germline. There are 14 residues in the CDR3. The CDR3 reads CASSSGNPNYGYTF. In DNA form, the CDR3 reads TGTGCCAGCTCATCCGGGAATCCTAACTATGGCTACACCTTC.

The chain carries TRBV2 and TRBJ2-2; D perhaps matches TRBD2 (6 bases). The ends were cut back, 2 bases at V and 4 bases at J, with 14 bases in the middle. The CDR3 extends over 16 amino acids. The germline V gene encodes CDR1 SNHLY and CDR2 FYNNEI. CDR3 bases: TGTGCCAGCAGTGAATCCGGGGGATTGGGCACCGGGGAGCTGTTTTTT. It encodes CASSESGGLGTGELFF.

This chain links TRBV28 with TRBJ1-4; the match to TRBD1 covers 9 bases. This CDR3 is 18 amino acids long. J gave up 5 bases and V 6 bases, and 16 bases lay outside the gene matches. Germline CDR1 reads MDHEN; CDR2 reads SYDVKM. Here the CDR3 DNA reads TGTGCCAGCAGCTTACCCCCCGCCCGGGACAGGGTAAATGAAAAACTGTTTTTT. This codes for CASSLPPARDRVNEKLFF.

This clone occurred many times. The chain is built from TRBV2 and TRBJ1-5; 7 nucleotides align to TRBD1. The CDR3 loop spans 14 amino acids. The V gene end was trimmed by 3 bases and the J gene end by 6 bases; junction bases not matched to a gene: 5. The V gene's germline CDR1 is SNHLY and CDR2 FYNNEI. CDR3 amino acids: CASSEYRGSQPQHF. The DNA of the CDR3 is TGTGCCAGCAGTGAGTACAGGGGAAGTCAGCCCCAGCATTTT.